This T cell receptor (beta chain) was observed in a study of PD-1 blockade in classical Hodgkin lymphoma (dated by TCRdb to about 2020). Study-level background: The study used TCR beta sequencing and CyTOF to define a peripheral blood immune signature of response to PD-1 blockade in classical Hodgkin lymphoma. Results and caveats for the whole study, not just this receptor: Baseline TCR diversity was reported to be lower in newly diagnosed patients than in healthy donors and to be lower still in relapsed/refractory patients. The study was restricted to a single clinical trial cohort, and the causes of repertoire differences, possibly disease activity or prior therapy, were left undefined.

The Qiagen DNeasy kit was used to extract genomic DNA both from unsorted PBMCs and from the negatively selected CD4+ and CD8+ fractions. TCR beta CDR3 regions were subjected to amplification by immunoSEQ multiplex PCR with primers that anneal to V and J segments. A synthetic immune receptor repertoire was used to minimize amplification bias, and remaining bias was computationally removed after sequencing. The authors' analysis ran thus. Custom Python scripts were used to quantify repertoire diversity as the Shannon entropy index. Unsorted, CD4+ and CD8+ repertoires were analyzed separately, except for combined analyses in which CD4+ and CD8+ sequences were merged in silico. As stored in TCRdb, this immuneACCESS dataset retains in-frame rearrangements with V and J assigned. A fraction of the clones does not appear; measured against another copy, unresolved V genes explain less than half of the discrepancy, and the remainder lacks a known reason. V, J and clone size reflect that table, while D and trimming were determined from the DNA. This sample is represented by some 35,000 clones; roughly 90% of them were singletons. Approximately 0.22% of the sample lies in the top ten.

Remarks on this clone: Its antigen is unknown. Qualities for individual bases were not recorded, and no much larger clone is one base off.

In the paper's terms, the time point label means: newly diagnosed, previously untreated cHL patient sample. A Miltenyi CD4+ T cell isolation kit was used for magnetic negative selection to purify CD4+ T cells from thawed PBMCs. As a comparison group for the relapsed/refractory trial patients, PBMCs were sequenced from patients with newly diagnosed, previously untreated classical Hodgkin lymphoma. After peripheral blood was drawn into 8 mL Vacutainer Cell Preparation Tubes, PBMCs were isolated by centrifugation and then cryopreserved. Purified CD4+ and CD8+ fractions were prepared only for cases in which an additional PBMC sample was available. Magnetically labelled cells were removed on LS columns in a quadroMACS separator, and the flow-through was retained as the purified fraction. What was sequenced was CD4+ T cells from blood. The source is a human donor with classical Hodgkin lymphoma.

The CDR3: CDGTGTGNTEAFF. Read as DNA, the sequence is TGTGACGGAACAGGGACCGGGAACACTGAAGCTTTCTTT. This sequence uses TRBV27 and TRBJ1-1; the D gene is perhaps TRBD1, from 6 matching bases. The germline V gene (reference sequence) sets CDR1 to MNHEY and CDR2 to SMNVEV. The CDR3 spans 13 residues, from the cysteine through the phenylalanine. The read is trimmed to its CDR3 DNA, 39 bases read in frame from base 1.